These 7 T cell receptor beta chains were sequenced from one sample in a study of cytomegalovirus exposure and HLA in healthy donors. Both 60 Vbeta primers and 13 Jbeta primers went into the PCR. Measured with immunoSEQ multiplex PCR; TCRdb has only the in-frame clones, and not every one. This repertoire shows more than 95,000 clones, about 86% found once; its top ten account for 3.9%. The sample consisted of PBMCs. These TCRs come from a young woman in good health and CMV-seronegative.

The CDR3 loop reads CASSTGGTRQPQHF. CDR3 bases: TGTGCCAGCAGTACAGGGGGCACCCGTCAGCCCCAGCATTTT. This chain connects TRBV6-5 to TRBJ1-5; 9 bases are shared with TRBD1. After removal of 5 bases from V and 6 bases from J, the junction contained 5 bases not matched to a gene. There are 14 residues in the CDR3. Germline CDR1 reads MNHEY; CDR2 reads SVGAGI.

The chain carries TRBV7-8 and TRBJ1-6, with D perhaps TRBD1 (5 bases). V was clipped by 3 bases and J by 6 bases, with 6 bases between them. CDR1 SGHVS and CDR2 FQNEAQ come from the germline V gene. This CDR3 contains 13 residues. The CDR3 DNA reads as TGTGCCAGCAGCTTGGGGGGTAATTCACCCCTCCACTTT. Protein: CASSLGGNSPLHF. Combining the CDR3 with reference TRBV7-8 and TRBJ1-6 gives the whole variable domain GAGVSQSPRYKVAKRGQDVALRCDPISGHVSLFWYQQALGQGPEFLTYFQNEAQLDKSGLPSDRFFAERPEGSVSTLKIQRTQQEDSAVYLCASSLGGNSPLHFGNGTRLTVT.

The chain has TRBV5-1 and TRBJ2-7, with TRBD1 identical over 7 bases. CDR1 and CDR2 from the germline V gene are SGHRS and YFSETQ. The CDR3 runs 14 residues. The ends lost 1 base at V and 6 bases at J; junction bases unmatched: 7. CDR3 sequence: CASSLYGRGTEQYF. In DNA form, the CDR3 reads TGCGCCAGCAGCTTGTATGGCAGGGGGACCGAGCAGTACTTC.

This clone was seen a few times. This rearrangement joins TRBV15 to TRBJ2-1; 8 positions match TRBD1. V lost 1 base to trimming and J lost 10 bases; unmatched junction nucleotides: 6. This CDR3 region has 14 residues. Per the germline V gene, CDR1 is LNHNV and CDR2 is YYDKDF (reference sequence). CDR3 in amino acids: CATSRGQGAREQFF. For the CDR3, the DNA is TGTGCCACCAGCAGAGGGCAGGGGGCGAGGGAGCAGTTCTTC.

The V gene is TRBV10-3, the J gene TRBJ1-2, with D unclear. The CDR3 totals 14 residues. Germline loops: CDR1 ENHRY, CDR2 SYGVKD. Trimming pared 3 bases from V and 1 base from J, leaving 9 bases between. CDR3: CAISDGRINYGYTF. The CDR3 DNA follows: TGTGCCATCAGTGATGGCCGAATTAACTATGGCTACACCTTC.

The chain recombines TRBV6-5 with TRBJ2-7; D gene ambiguous. Between the trimmed V and J ends, which lost 5 bases and 6 bases, there was a span of 14 bases. From germline, CDR1 is MNHEY and CDR2 SVGAGI. The CDR3 length is 13 residues. In nucleotides, the CDR3 is TGTGCCAGCAGTCCTTCCCCTTCGGGCGAGCAGTACTTC. Protein: CASSPSPSGEQYF.

CDR3 nucleotides: TGCGCCAGCAGCTTGGCGGGTTCCGAGCAGTACTTC. Translating gives CASSLAGSEQYF. This chain links TRBV5-1 with TRBJ2-7; D is undetermined. Trimming cost V 0 bases and J 6 bases, with 7 bases left between them. Germline CDR1 and CDR2: SGHRS and YFSETQ. The CDR3 spans 12 residues.